This record looks at one T cell receptor (beta chain) sequence and its context. What it binds is not known. The record originates from a study of shared clonotypes between healthy human individuals. The wider study: Samples came from two female and a few male donors aged 18 to 49.

Study-level findings and limits: Only a few donors were included, so the genetic and exposure-history diversity represented was limited. The sharing of approximately 4.6% of naive CD4 clonotypes was seen across a handful of donors. Clonotype sharing among donors, it was expected, would be affected by sequencing depth.

Sequenced by immunoSEQ multiplex PCR; TCRdb stores in-frame clones only, minus some. The repertoire holds roughly 1,800,000 clones, with approximately 94% as singletons. Naive CD8 cells, CD45RO-negative and positively selected for CCR7, excluded terminally differentiated effector memory CD45RA+ cells. The sample was naive CD8+ T cells sorted from blood. This sequence was found in a man younger than 30 in good health.

The DNA of the CDR3 is TGCAGCGTTGTAGGGACAGGGGACATTTCCTACGAGCAGTACTTC. It codes for CSVVGTGDISYEQYF. The J gene is TRBJ2-7, the V gene TRBV29-1; 10 nucleotides match TRBD1. CDR1 and CDR2 from the germline V gene are SQVTM and ANQGSEA. This CDR3 has 15 residues. The V gene end was trimmed by 4 bases and the J gene end by 1 base; junction bases not matched to a gene: 7.